The rows below give T cell receptor beta chains drawn from one sample of a study of T cells in narcolepsy. The data were produced by immunoSEQ multiplex PCR, yet TCRdb's version contains in-frame clones alone and is incomplete. The sample contains some 34,000 clones, over 65% of which appear only once. Sequencing was carried out using memory (CD45RA-) CD4+ T cells from blood. The receptors derive from a human donor in good health. The CDR3 runs from the conserved cysteine through the conserved F or W. The order of the fields is clone size, V gene, J gene, CDR3 protein. Expanded clones are given a class, and other clones once, few, many or no size at all.

>NA|TRBV30|TRBJ2-5
CAWSPGGETQYF
>NA|TRBV19|TRBJ1-1
CASIQGHTEAFF
>NA|TRBV11-3|TRBJ2-1
CASSFLGGSRGWEQFF
>NA|TRBV10-3|TRBJ2-7
CAIQTQAYEQYF
>NA|TRBV7-3|TRBJ1-2
CASSLRGVGGYTF
>NA|TRBV27|TRBJ1-6
CASSLTGIPYNSPLHF
>NA|TRBV19|TRBJ1-4
CASYTPRYGEKLFF
>few|TRBV6-6|TRBJ1-5
CASSSGAGQPQHF
>few|TRBV7-2|TRBJ1-3
CASRPPGQGIYF
>NA|TRBV6-6|TRBJ1-5
CASSYSIGVNQPQHF
>NA|TRBV5-8|TRBJ1-2
CASSLDGQGYTF
>NA|TRBV2|TRBJ2-1
CASRVGGGPTNEQFF
>NA|TRBV12-5|TRBJ2-7
CASGLVGDRDSLYEQYF
>NA|TRBV5-4|TRBJ1-2
CASSSLDRDFYGYTF
>NA|TRBV25-1|TRBJ2-2
CASGIRGTGELFF
>few|TRBV30|TRBJ1-4
CAWKPGTGYEKLFF